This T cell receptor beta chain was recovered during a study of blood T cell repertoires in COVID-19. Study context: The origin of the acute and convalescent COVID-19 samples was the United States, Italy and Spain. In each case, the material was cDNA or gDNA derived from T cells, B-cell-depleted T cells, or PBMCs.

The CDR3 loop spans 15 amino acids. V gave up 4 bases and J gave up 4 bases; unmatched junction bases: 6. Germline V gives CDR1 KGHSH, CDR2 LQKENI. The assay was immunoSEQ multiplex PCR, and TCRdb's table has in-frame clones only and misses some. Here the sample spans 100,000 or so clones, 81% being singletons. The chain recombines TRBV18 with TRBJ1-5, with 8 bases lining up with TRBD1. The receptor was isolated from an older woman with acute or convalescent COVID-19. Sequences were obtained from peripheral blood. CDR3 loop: CASSLDRGPNQPQHF. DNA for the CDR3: TGTGCCAGCTCACTCGACAGGGGCCCTAATCAGCCCCAGCATTTT.